The present T cell receptor (beta chain) was sequenced within a study of monozygotic twins with inflammatory bowel disease. TCRdb re-analyzed the 5' RACE reads; it lists each CDR3 protein once, without DNA. This repertoire comprises approximately 300,000 distinct CDR3 sequences; its ten largest clones make up approximately 5.4%. Input material: blood. The clonotype originates from a human donor with ulcerative colitis or Crohn's disease, or a healthy co-twin of an affected twin (not recorded which).

CDR3 loop: CASSQLAGAAYNEQFF. The chain recombines TRBV28 with TRBJ2-1; the TCRdb D gene call, TRBD2, has no DNA to confirm it. The germline CDR1 and CDR2 sequences are MDHEN and SYDVKM. This CDR3 spans 16 amino acids.